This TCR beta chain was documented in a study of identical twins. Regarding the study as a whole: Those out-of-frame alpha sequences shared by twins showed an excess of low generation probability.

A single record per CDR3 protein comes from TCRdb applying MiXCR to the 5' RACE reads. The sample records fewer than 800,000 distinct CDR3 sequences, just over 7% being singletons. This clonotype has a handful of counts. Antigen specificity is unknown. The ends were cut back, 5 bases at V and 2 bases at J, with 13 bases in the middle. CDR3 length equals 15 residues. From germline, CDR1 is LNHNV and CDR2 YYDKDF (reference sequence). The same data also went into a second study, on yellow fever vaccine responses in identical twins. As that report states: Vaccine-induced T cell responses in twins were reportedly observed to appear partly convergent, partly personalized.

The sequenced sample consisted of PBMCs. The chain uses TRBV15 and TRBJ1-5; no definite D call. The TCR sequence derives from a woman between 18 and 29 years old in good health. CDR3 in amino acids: CATSLLGGGNQPQHF. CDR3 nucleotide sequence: TGTGCCACCAGCCTCCTGGGCGGGGGCAATCAGCCCCAGCATTTT.